This TCR beta chain was captured in a study of shared clonotypes between healthy human individuals. The study's findings and limits: Incomplete sequencing of sorted subsets was indicated by rarefaction despite large depth.

CD45RO+ cells went into CD8 memory alongside CCR7-negative CD45RA+ TemRA cells. At the deep level, the assay was run. Evenly divided among several immunoSEQ plates was the genomic DNA of each subset. Clones were sequenced by immunoSEQ multiplex PCR, and TCRdb holds only the in-frame ones, with some missing. The sample gives some 700,000 clones, about nine tenths of which show up once; 34% is in the top ten. About this clone itself: Its antigen is still unknown.

Trimming pared 3 bases from V and 5 bases from J, leaving 17 bases between. CDR1 MDHEN and CDR2 SYDVKM come from the germline V gene. The CDR3 loop spans 15 amino acids. The TCR comes from a man aged 18 to 30 in good health. Some clones in this sample may be carry-over from other donors' samples. The chain recombines TRBV28 with TRBJ2-7; the D gene could be TRBD1 or TRBD2 (5 bases each). The sample was memory CD8+ T cells from PBMCs. Subset: CD45RO+ cells pooled with CCR7-negative TemRA cells. CDR3 protein: CASSLLVGPQHEQYF. The CDR3 DNA reads as TGTGCCAGCAGTTTGTTAGTGGGACCCCAGCACGAGCAGTACTTC. Looking up the rest from reference TRBV28 and TRBJ2-7 gives the full variable domain: DVKVTQSSRYLVKRTGEKVFLECVQDMDHENMFWYRQDPGLGLRLIYFSYDVKMKEKGDIPEGYSVSREKKERFSLILESASTNQTSMYLCASSLLVGPQHEQYFGPGTRLTVT.